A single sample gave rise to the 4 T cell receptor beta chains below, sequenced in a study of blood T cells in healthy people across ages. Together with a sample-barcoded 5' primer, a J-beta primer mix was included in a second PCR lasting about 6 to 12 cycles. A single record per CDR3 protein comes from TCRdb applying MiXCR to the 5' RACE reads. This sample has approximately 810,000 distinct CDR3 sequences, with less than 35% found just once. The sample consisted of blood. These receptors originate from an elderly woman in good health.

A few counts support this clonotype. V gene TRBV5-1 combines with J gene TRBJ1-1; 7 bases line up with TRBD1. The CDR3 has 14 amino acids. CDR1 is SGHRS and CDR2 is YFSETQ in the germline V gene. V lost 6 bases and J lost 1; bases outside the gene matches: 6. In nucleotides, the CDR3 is TGCGCCAGCAAAGACAGGGTAGGGAACACTGAAGCTTTCTTT. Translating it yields CASKDRVGNTEAFF.

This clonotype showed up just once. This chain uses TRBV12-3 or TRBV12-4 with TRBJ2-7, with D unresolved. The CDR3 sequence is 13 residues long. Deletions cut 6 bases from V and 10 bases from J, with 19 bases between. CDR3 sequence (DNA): TGTGCCAGCAGCTTTGGAAGGAAGAGGCTCCAGTACTTC. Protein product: CASSFGRKRLQYF.

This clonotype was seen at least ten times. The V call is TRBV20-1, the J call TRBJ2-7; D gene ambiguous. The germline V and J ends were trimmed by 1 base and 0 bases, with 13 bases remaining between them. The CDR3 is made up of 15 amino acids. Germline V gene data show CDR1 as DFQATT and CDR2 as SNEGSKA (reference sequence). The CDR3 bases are TGCAGTGCTAGAGTCCCGGGTCGGAGCTCCTACGAGCAGTACTTC. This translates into CSARVPGRSSYEQYF.

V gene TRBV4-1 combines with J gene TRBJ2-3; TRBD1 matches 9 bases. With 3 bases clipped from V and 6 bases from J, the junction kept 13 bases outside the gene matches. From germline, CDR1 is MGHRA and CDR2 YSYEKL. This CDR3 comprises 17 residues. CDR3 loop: CASSQTVGDRASDTQYF. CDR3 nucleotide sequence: TGCGCCAGCAGCCAGACTGTCGGGGACAGGGCATCCGATACGCAGTATTTT.